Sequencing of this TCR beta chain was carried out in a study of radiation and T cells in renal cell carcinoma. Time point given: baseline pretreatment blood. Treatment denoted: 15 Gy SBRT to primary tumor, nephrectomy 4 weeks later. Profiling relied on immunoSEQ multiplex PCR, and the TCRdb table lists in-frame clones only, not all of them. This sample carries roughly 150,000 clones, 88% of them seen once, and the ten largest clones take about 4.3%. This clonotype was obtained from a woman aged 70 to 79 with renal cell carcinoma. Specimen: blood, collected from a patient whose treatment included radiotherapy and nephrectomy.

CDR3 DNA sequence: TGTGCCAGCAGTTTATCGATGGTACAAAGCTCCTATAATTCACCCCTCCACTTT. Translated, it gives CASSLSMVQSSYNSPLHF. V is TRBV28 and J is TRBJ1-6; D is unclear. The CDR3 runs to 18 residues. CDR1 and CDR2 (germline): MDHEN, SYDVKM. V lost 1 base, J lost 0 bases, and 13 bases lay in between. The full variable domain, its missing parts supplied by reference TRBV28 and TRBJ1-6, is DVKVTQSSRYLVKRTGEKVFLECVQDMDHENMFWYRQDPGLGLRLIYFSYDVKMKEKGDIPEGYSVSREKKERFSLILESASTNQTSMYLCASSLSMVQSSYNSPLHFGNGTRLTVT.